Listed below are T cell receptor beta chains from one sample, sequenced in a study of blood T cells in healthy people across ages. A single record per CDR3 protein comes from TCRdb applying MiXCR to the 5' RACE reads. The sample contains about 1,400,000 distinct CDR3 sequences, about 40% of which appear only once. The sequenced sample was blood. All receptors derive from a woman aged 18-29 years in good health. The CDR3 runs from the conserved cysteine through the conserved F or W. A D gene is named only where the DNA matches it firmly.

CDR3aa: CSARDGLASGETQYF
len: 15
d_gene: TRBD2
v_gene: TRBV20-1

CDR3aa: CASSPTGPYLNTGELFF
len: 17
d_gene: .
v_gene: TRBV18

CDR3aa: CASRSGAYEQYF
len: 12
d_gene: .
v_gene: TRBV5-1

CDR3aa: CAWSVVNTEAFF
len: 12
d_gene: .
v_gene: TRBV30

CDR3aa: CASSLSGPSSYEQYF
len: 15
d_gene: .
v_gene: TRBV27

CDR3aa: CASSLMTSGAIRKNIQYF
len: 18
d_gene: TRBD2
v_gene: TRBV5-1

CDR3aa: CASSQGRQEGYTF
len: 13
d_gene: .
v_gene: TRBV4-2

CDR3aa: CASSQVRAAGSNIQYF
len: 16
d_gene: .
v_gene: TRBV14

CDR3aa: CAWGTAGRAGGYTF
len: 14
d_gene: .
v_gene: TRBV30

CDR3aa: CASSLSGDRGNYGYTF
len: 16
d_gene: TRBD1
v_gene: TRBV27

CDR3aa: CASSLATSGRAGPYNGQFF
len: 19
d_gene: TRBD2
v_gene: TRBV13

CDR3aa: CASSRLPGQGGQPQHF
len: 16
d_gene: TRBD1
v_gene: TRBV7-9

CDR3aa: CASSETGATNEKLFF
len: 15
d_gene: .
v_gene: TRBV25-1

CDR3aa: CASSEMSGRFQPQHF
len: 15
d_gene: .
v_gene: TRBV6-1

CDR3aa: CASSQGDRSSYTF
len: 13
d_gene: .
v_gene: TRBV6-1

CDR3aa: CASSLRPTSGENNEQFF
len: 17
d_gene: TRBD2
v_gene: TRBV4-1

CDR3aa: CASKRQAAGELFF
len: 13
d_gene: .
v_gene: TRBV5-8

CDR3aa: CASSLIPDINEQYF
len: 14
d_gene: .
v_gene: TRBV27

CDR3aa: CASSASGGFSNQPQHF
len: 16
d_gene: TRBD1
v_gene: TRBV28

CDR3aa: CAISESTGIYGYTF
len: 14
d_gene: .
v_gene: TRBV10-3

CDR3aa: CSVEDLRTGNEKLFF
len: 15
d_gene: .
v_gene: TRBV29-1

CDR3aa: CASSFILTGPENHGYTF
len: 17
d_gene: .
v_gene: TRBV12-3/TRBV12-4

CDR3aa: CASRSGGAYEQYF
len: 13
d_gene: TRBD2
v_gene: TRBV19

CDR3aa: CASSEVQRDEQYF
len: 13
d_gene: .
v_gene: TRBV6-1

CDR3aa: CASSLAPQISYEQYF
len: 15
d_gene: .
v_gene: TRBV5-1

CDR3aa: CASSLRLAADTDTQYF
len: 16
d_gene: TRBD2
v_gene: TRBV4-2

CDR3aa: CASSLISGSTDTQYF
len: 15
d_gene: TRBD2
v_gene: TRBV7-2

CDR3aa: CASSLGGSGTGELFF
len: 15
d_gene: .
v_gene: TRBV7-2

CDR3aa: CASSLRDQPNGQFF
len: 14
d_gene: .
v_gene: TRBV7-9

CDR3aa: CASRTGTALNEKLFF
len: 15
d_gene: TRBD1
v_gene: TRBV27

CDR3aa: CASSEGNWYNEQFF
len: 14
d_gene: .
v_gene: TRBV5-1

CDR3aa: CSAVPGQGSSYEQYF
len: 15
d_gene: TRBD1
v_gene: TRBV29-1

CDR3aa: CSASKGGYETQYF
len: 13
d_gene: .
v_gene: TRBV20-1

CDR3aa: CASSQEYSPLHF
len: 12
d_gene: .
v_gene: TRBV4-1

CDR3aa: CASSLSGTGKETQYF
len: 15
d_gene: TRBD1
v_gene: TRBV6-2/TRBV6-3

CDR3aa: CASSPHVGTGLYNEQYF
len: 17
d_gene: TRBD1
v_gene: TRBV7-2

CDR3aa: CSVGRGDTEAFF
len: 12
d_gene: TRBD1
v_gene: TRBV29-1

CDR3aa: CASSYESGDQFF
len: 12
d_gene: .
v_gene: TRBV6-9

CDR3aa: CASRRTSSHNEQFF
len: 14
d_gene: TRBD2
v_gene: TRBV6-5

CDR3aa: CSAPDRAANYGYTF
len: 14
d_gene: .
v_gene: TRBV20-1

CDR3aa: CAISVGTGGGYGYTF
len: 15
d_gene: TRBD1
v_gene: TRBV10-3